The T cell receptor (beta chain) under discussion was sequenced for a study of human T cells and chemical hapten exposure. Whole-study context: Diphenylcyclopropenone was applied weekly to patients' scalps across the roughly 23-week study. Broader study findings: Donor immune responses may differ from healthy people's, since all donors had alopecia. Among TCRs, those above 1 in 1000 frequency were unaffected by DPC sensitization. Versus controls, significantly more large CDR3 similarity clusters arose from expanded TCRs.

This clonotype was observed many times. Its antigen is undetermined. Germline V gene data show CDR1 as DFQATT and CDR2 as SNEGSKA (reference sequence). Trimming cost V 2 bases and J 4 bases; bases outside gene matches: 5. This CDR3 has 14 residues. Time point indicated: pre-sensitization, week 0. Stated treatment: therapeutic diphenylcyclopropenone sensitization with weekly scalp DPC. TCRdb re-analysed the RACE reads in MiXCR, keeping a single row per CDR3 protein. The sample has tens of thousands of distinct CDR3 sequences, around 9.6% seen once. This TCR came from a woman aged 40 to 50 with alopecia areata. Some clones in this sample may be carry-over from other donors' samples. The source was whole blood, collected in connection with sensitization to the hapten diphenylcyclopropenone (DPC). The J gene is TRBJ1-1, the V gene TRBV20-1; 9 nucleotides align to TRBD1. CDR3 sequence (DNA): TGCAGTGCTAGAAAACAGGGGGCGCTCACTGAAGCTTTCTTT. Amino acid sequence: CSARKQGALTEAFF.